The clone carrying this T cell receptor (beta chain) was observed a handful of times. What it binds is unknown. This sample stems from a study of T cells after yellow fever vaccination. Findings of the study overall: Peak timing came faster in the weaker secondary response, day 5 versus 15. There was a small share of clonotypes that showed up in both the CD4 and CD8 compartments.

TCRdb passed the 5' RACE reads through MiXCR, listing each CDR3 protein once. The table has 150,000 to 200,000 distinct CDR3 sequences, about a tenth seen once. Specimen: CD8+ T cells sorted from PBMCs, collected 45 days after the yellow fever booster vaccination. The sequence was collected from a man aged 18 to 30 who received the YFV17D yellow fever vaccine.

CDR3 nucleotides: TGTGCCAGCAGTTACCCGACGGAGACTAGCGGGGGGGTATACGAGCAGTACTTC. Translation: CASSYPTETSGGVYEQYF. V gene TRBV6-6 combines with J gene TRBJ2-7, with 14 positions matching TRBD2. The germline gives CDR1 MNHNY, CDR2 SVGAGI (reference sequence). The CDR3 runs to 18 residues. V trimming: 2 bases; J trimming: 4 bases; junction bases outside the gene matches: 10.